These 29 T cell receptor beta chains share one sample of origin, sequenced in a study of blood T cell repertoires in COVID-19. Assay used: immunoSEQ multiplex PCR; TCRdb lists only in-frame clones, some missing. The repertoire holds 150,000 or so clones, with roughly 87% as singletons. The sample comprised PBMCs or T cells enriched from blood (not recorded which). The source of these receptors is a woman aged 35 to 49 who had been exposed to COVID-19.

The chain uses TRBV5-1 and TRBJ1-3; a possible D gene is TRBD1 (6 bases). Germline lookup yields CDR1 SGHRS and CDR2 YFSETQ. Trimming took off 0 bases at V and 4 bases at J, with 11 bases between the two ends. This CDR3 comprises 15 residues. The CDR3 protein is CASSLAAGEGNTIYF. The CDR3 coding sequence is TGCGCCAGCAGCTTGGCCGCAGGGGAGGGAAACACCATATATTTT.

The V gene is TRBV6-5, the J gene TRBJ2-6, with D tentatively TRBD1 (6 bases). The CDR3 is 15 amino acids. The ends were cut back, 10 bases at V and 0 bases at J, with 13 bases in the middle. Looked up from germline, CDR1 is MNHEY and CDR2 is SVGAGI. The chain's CDR3 is CATFPTGSGANVLTF. In nucleotides, the CDR3 is TGTGCCACTTTCCCGACAGGCTCTGGGGCCAACGTCCTGACTTTC.

As for this clone: Distinct nucleotide sequences in the sample also encode this CDR3. This chain links TRBV6-2 or TRBV6-3 with TRBJ1-5, with D uncertain. The V end was cut by 2 bases, the J end by 6 bases, with 8 bases between. Germline CDR1 MNHEY, CDR2 SVGEGT. The CDR3 length is 13 residues. The DNA for the CDR3 is TGTGCCAGCAGTTACGCGGGTGCTCAGCCCCAGCATTTT. Translated, it gives CASSYAGAQPQHF.

The rearrangement links TRBV28 to TRBJ1-4, with D unclear. Trimming stripped 3 bases from V and 0 bases from J, with 5 bases between. Per germline, CDR1 MDHEN and CDR2 SYDVKM. The length of the CDR3 is 14 residues. The CDR3 is CASSFQTTNEKLFF. The DNA for the CDR3 is TGTGCCAGCAGTTTCCAAACAACTAATGAAAAACTGTTTTTT.

Here the CDR3 DNA reads TGCGCCAGCAGCCAAGATTTGCGTAATCAGCCCCAGCATTTT. Its protein product is CASSQDLRNQPQHF. This chain joins TRBV4-1 and TRBJ1-5; no clear D gene. Per the germline V gene, CDR1 is MGHRA and CDR2 is YSYEKL. V was shortened by 0 bases and J by 4 bases, with 7 bases between the two germline ends. CDR3 length: 14 amino acids.

The genes are TRBV9 and TRBJ1-6; D not resolved. The CDR3 sequence is 17 residues long. CDR1 and CDR2 (germline): SGDLS, YYNGEE. The V end lost 6 bases, the J end lost 0 bases, and 16 bases lay between the germline ends. Written as DNA, the CDR3 is TGTGCCAGCAAGAAATTGACAAATAGCTCCTATAATTCACCCCTCCACTTT. Its protein product is CASKKLTNSSYNSPLHF. Variable domain in full (rest from reference TRBV9 and TRBJ1-6): DSGVTQTPKHLITATGQRVTLRCSPRSGDLSVYWYQQSLDQGLQFLIQYYNGEERAKGNILERFSAQQFPDLHSELNLSSLELGDSALYFCASKKLTNSSYNSPLHFGNGTRLTVT.

This clone has a handful of counts. The DNA for the CDR3 is TGCGCCAGCGAAGCCGGGACACCGAACACCGGGGAGCTGTTTTTT. This sequence encodes CASEAGTPNTGELFF. The chain is built from TRBV4-1 and TRBJ2-2, with a weak D call TRBD1 (6 bases). V lost 8 bases and J lost 0, with 13 bases in between. In germline, CDR1 is MGHRA, CDR2 YSYEKL. The CDR3 consists of 15 residues.

The table lists this clone with a few counts. The V and J genes are TRBV4-2 and TRBJ2-7; D is unclear. The V gene lost 6 bases and the J gene lost 1 base, with 13 bases spanning the gap. The CDR3 is 14 residues long. From germline, CDR1 is LGHNA and CDR2 YNFKEQ. The CDR3 loop is CASRLTFSSYEQYF. The CDR3 bases are TGTGCCAGCAGGTTAACTTTCTCTTCCTACGAGCAGTACTTC.

The chain is built from TRBV11-2 and TRBJ2-5; D not resolved. V was clipped by 6 bases and J by 2 bases, with 13 bases between them. There are 14 residues in the CDR3. CDR1 is SGHAT, CDR2 FQNNGV, per germline. CDR3 nucleotides: TGTGCCAGCAGAAAAACTATGAATCAAGAGACCCAGTACTTC. Translation: CASRKTMNQETQYF.

This chain links TRBV10-3 with TRBJ1-6; 7 bases map to TRBD1. Germline V gene sequence: CDR1 ENHRY, CDR2 SYGVKD. Trimming took 6 bases from V and 10 from J; bases not matched to a gene: 6. This CDR3 is 13 amino acids long. CDR3 sequence reads: CAIRTGTRSPLHF. The CDR3 region has the DNA TGTGCCATCAGGACAGGGACCAGGTCACCCCTCCACTTT.

This clone was seen a handful of times. This chain connects TRBV28 to TRBJ2-3; TRBD2 agrees at 11 bases. With 5 bases clipped from V and 3 bases from J, the junction kept 10 bases outside the gene matches. From germline, CDR1 is MDHEN and CDR2 SYDVKM. This CDR3 contains 17 residues. In DNA form, the CDR3 reads TGTGCCAGCAGTCCCCTAGCGGGAGGTGGGTGGACAGATACGCAGTATTTT. Protein sequence: CASSPLAGGGWTDTQYF.

The V gene is TRBV6-5, the J gene TRBJ2-3; no reliable D call. The CDR3 totals 14 residues. Trimming took 0 bases from V and 2 from J, leaving 6 bases between them. The germline gives CDR1 MNHEY, CDR2 SVGAGI. The CDR3 DNA is TGTGCCAGCAGTTACTCGCGCTCCACAGATACGCAGTATTTT. It encodes CASSYSRSTDTQYF.

Points on this clone: At one boundary the junction diverges from the germline segment, which might be a read error. The chain is built from TRBV6-1 and TRBJ2-1, with TRBD1 matching 7 bases. Germline V gene data show CDR1 as MNHNS and CDR2 as SASEGT. This CDR3 region has 13 residues. The CDR3 region is CASTEGSQGEQFF. CDR3 DNA sequence: TGTGCCAGCACTGAAGGCTCACAGGGGGAGCAGTTCTTC.

V gene TRBV6-6 combines with J gene TRBJ1-3; weak D call: TRBD1 (6 bases). CDR1 and CDR2 from the germline V gene are MNHNY and SVGAGI (reference sequence). There are 13 residues in the CDR3. Trimming pared 10 bases from V and 4 bases from J, leaving 14 bases between. CDR3 nucleotides: TGTGCCAACTCACAGGGAGGGGGAAACACCATATATTTT. Translation: CANSQGGGNTIYF.

Here the CDR3 reads CSVVTRQGDNIQYF. For the CDR3, the DNA is TGCAGCGTTGTGACGCGACAGGGAGATAACATTCAGTACTTC. The rearrangement uses TRBV29-1 and TRBJ2-4; 7 nucleotides agree with TRBD1. CDR1 and CDR2 (germline): SQVTM, ANQGSEA. V was clipped by 4 bases and J by 7 bases; unmatched bases: 10. This CDR3 is 14 amino acids long.

This chain joins TRBV7-3 and TRBJ1-6; 7 positions agree with TRBD1. CDR1 and CDR2 from the germline V gene are SGHTA and FQGTGA. The CDR3 runs 14 residues. The V and J ends lost 3 bases and 7 bases, in that order; junction bases with no gene match: 3. CDR3 sequence reads: CASSFGTANSPLHF. The DNA of the CDR3 is TGTGCCAGCAGCTTCGGGACAGCGAATTCACCCCTCCACTTT.

In its sample, this clone was seen once. The chain is built from TRBV2 and TRBJ2-3, with TRBD1 identical over 8 bases. Looked up from germline, CDR1 is SNHLY and CDR2 is FYNNEI. The V segment lost 6 bases and the J segment 2 bases; nucleotides outside the gene matches: 4. There are 14 residues in the CDR3. The CDR3 DNA follows: TGTGCCAGCAGGGGGGACAGGATCACAGATACGCAGTATTTT. The encoded protein is CASRGDRITDTQYF. The full variable domain, its missing parts supplied by reference TRBV2 and TRBJ2-3, is EPEVTQTPSHQVTQMGQEVILRCVPISNHLYFYWYRQILGQKVEFLVSFYNNEISEKSEIFDDQFSVERPDGSNFTLKIRSTKLEDSAMYFCASRGDRITDTQYFGPGTRLTVL.

CDR3 coding DNA: TGTGCCAGCAGGACTACCGAGAACACTGAAGCTTTCTTT. Its protein is CASRTTENTEAFF. The chain combines TRBV6-5 with TRBJ1-1, with D unresolved. The CDR3 is made up of 13 amino acids. V was trimmed by 6 bases and J by 1 base, leaving 9 bases between them. The germline V gene has CDR1 MNHEY and CDR2 SVGAGI.

The rearrangement links TRBV29-1 to TRBJ1-2; TRBD1 matches 7 bases. CDR3 size: 14 residues. Germline lookup yields CDR1 SQVTM and CDR2 ANQGSEA. V shed 4 bases, J shed 1 base, and the junction held 6 bases outside the gene matches. CDR3 protein: CSVVGTELNYGYTF. Here the CDR3 DNA reads TGCAGCGTTGTCGGGACAGAACTTAACTATGGCTACACCTTC.

The V call is TRBV13, the J call TRBJ2-5, with 8 bases fitting TRBD2. Looked up from germline, CDR1 is PRHDT and CDR2 is FYEKMQ (reference sequence). V was clipped by 2 bases and J by 5 bases; unmatched bases: 7. CDR3 size: 15 residues. The CDR3 nucleotides are TGTGCCAGCAGCTTATACGGGGGGGCCCGGGAGACCCAGTACTTC. Translation: CASSLYGGARETQYF.

The chain joins TRBV11-3 to TRBJ1-5; D unclear. Germline V CDR1 and CDR2: SGHNT, YENEEA. Trimming cost V 0 bases and J 7 bases, with 10 bases left between them. The CDR3 extends over 14 amino acids. The CDR3 loop reads CASSLDEWLQPQHF. The DNA of the CDR3 is TGTGCCAGCAGCTTAGATGAGTGGTTACAGCCCCAGCATTTT.

This chain joins TRBV5-4 and TRBJ2-5; TRBD1 is a possible D gene (5 bases). V dropped 2 bases and J dropped 4 bases, with 15 bases sitting between them. The germline V gene has CDR1 SGHNT and CDR2 YYREEE (reference sequence). This CDR3 is 15 amino acids long. CDR3 DNA sequence: TGTGCCAGCAGCTTTGTTCAGGGAACGGGAGAGACCCAGTACTTC. Translating it yields CASSFVQGTGETQYF. The full variable domain, completed using reference TRBV5-4 and TRBJ2-5, is ETGVTQSPTHLIKTRGQQVTLRCSSQSGHNTVSWYQQALGQGPQFIFQYYREEENGRGNFPPRFSGLQFPNYSSELNVNALELDDSALYLCASSFVQGTGETQYFGPGTRLLVL.

V usage is TRBV5-5 and J usage is TRBJ2-7; D call uncertain. Germline V gene data show CDR1 as SGHKS and CDR2 as YYEKEE (reference sequence). CDR3 length equals 11 residues. V lost 5 bases, J lost 3 bases, and 6 bases lay in between. CDR3 DNA sequence: TGTGCCAGCAGTAATTACTACGAGCAGTACTTC. Translation gives CASSNYYEQYF. Supplemented by reference TRBV5-5 and TRBJ2-7, the full variable domain reads DAGVTQSPTHLIKTRGQQVTLRCSPISGHKSVSWYQQVLGQGPQFIFQYYEKEERGRGNFPDRFSARQFPNYSSELNVNALLLGDSALYLCASSNYYEQYFGPGTRLTVT.

This chain joins TRBV11-2 and TRBJ2-7; D gene unclear. CDR1 is SGHAT, CDR2 FQNNGV, per germline. The CDR3 sequence is 12 residues long. The V end was cut by 0 bases, the J end by 6 bases, with 6 bases between. CDR3 loop: CASSLDSVEQYF. The CDR3 DNA sequence: TGTGCCAGCAGCTTAGACTCTGTCGAGCAGTACTTC. Filled out from reference TRBV11-2 and TRBJ2-7, the complete variable domain reads EAGVAQSPRYKIIEKRQSVAFWCNPISGHATLYWYQQILGQGPKLLIQFQNNGVVDDSQLPKDRFSAERLKGVDSTLKIQPAKLEDSAVYLCASSLDSVEQYFGPGTRLTVT.

This chain joins TRBV11-2 and TRBJ2-1; 7 nucleotides agree with TRBD2. With V trimmed by 5 bases and J by 1 base, 17 bases remained unmatched. Looked up from germline, CDR1 is SGHAT and CDR2 is FQNNGV. The CDR3 runs to 19 residues. The CDR3 here is CASSKSPLQQGGSYNEQFF. The CDR3 coding sequence is TGTGCCAGCAGCAAATCCCCGCTACAGCAGGGAGGGTCCTACAATGAGCAGTTCTTC. The entire variable domain, with the rest obtained from reference TRBV11-2 and TRBJ2-1, is as follows: EAGVAQSPRYKIIEKRQSVAFWCNPISGHATLYWYQQILGQGPKLLIQFQNNGVVDDSQLPKDRFSAERLKGVDSTLKIQPAKLEDSAVYLCASSKSPLQQGGSYNEQFFGPGTRLTVL.

The chain links TRBV5-1 to TRBJ1-6; 8 bases match TRBD1. V shed 4 bases and J 7 bases; nucleotides not matched to a gene: 10. CDR3 length equals 16 residues. Germline CDR1 reads SGHRS; CDR2 reads YFSETQ. Here the CDR3 DNA reads TGCGCCAGCAGCCAAACCTACGACAGGGGAAATTCACCCCTCCACTTT. Protein: CASSQTYDRGNSPLHF.

CDR3 sequence reads: CASSPAIPTNEKLFF. In DNA, the CDR3 is TGTGCCAGTAGTCCTGCGATTCCAACTAATGAAAAACTGTTTTTT. J is TRBJ1-4 and V is TRBV19; D gene unclear. Germline V gene data show CDR1 as LNHDA and CDR2 as SQIVND (reference sequence). V gave up 5 bases and J gave up 0 bases, with 10 bases separating them. This CDR3 is built from 15 residues.

This clone was seen a single time. The chain's CDR3 is CASSSPPGSRGYGYTF. The CDR3 bases are TGTGCCAGCAGCTCCCCCCCGGGATCGCGGGGCTATGGCTACACCTTC. J is TRBJ1-2 and V is TRBV7-2, with D unclear. The CDR3 extends over 16 amino acids. Deletions cut 4 bases from V and 4 bases from J, with 19 bases between. Germline assignment: CDR1 SGHTA and CDR2 FQGNSA. Supplemented by reference TRBV7-2 and TRBJ1-2, the full variable domain reads GAGVSQSPSNKVTEKGKDVELRCDPISGHTALYWYRQSLGQGLEFLIYFQGNSAPDKSGLPSDRFSAERTGGSVSTLTIQRTQQEDSAVYLCASSSPPGSRGYGYTFGSGTRLTVV.

The genes are TRBV28 and TRBJ2-5, with 11 bases matching TRBD1. From germline, CDR1 is MDHEN and CDR2 SYDVKM. The CDR3 is made up of 15 amino acids. The junction had 6 bases not matched to a gene; V was cut back by 4 bases and J by 5 bases. The chain's CDR3 is CASSSRTGGVETQYF. The CDR3, as DNA: TGTGCCAGCAGTTCGCGGACAGGGGGCGTGGAGACCCAGTACTTC.